This is a list of T cell receptor beta chains from one sample in a study of blood T cell repertoires in COVID-19. Using immunoSEQ multiplex PCR, the repertoire was profiled, and TCRdb retains in-frame clones only, with some absent. The data show 200,000 to 250,000 clones, approximately 80% seen once. Sequenced input: peripheral blood. These receptors were collected from a human donor in a cohort sampled during active COVID-19. The CDR3 runs from the conserved cysteine through the conserved F or W. A D gene is named only where the DNA matches it firmly. Clone size is stated in some rows and not others, as once, few, many or a class when expanded.

j_gene: TRBJ2-7; v_gene: TRBV19; d_gene: -; abundance: once; CDR3aa: CASSATLGVGEQYF; CDR3nt: TGTGCCAGTAGTGCCACCCTAGGGGTTGGGGAGCAGTACTTC
j_gene: TRBJ1-4; v_gene: TRBV12-2; d_gene: -; abundance: -; CDR3aa: CASRLLSRDRLNRGEKLFF; CDR3nt: TGTGCAAGTCGCTTACTCTCCCGGGACAGATTGAATAGAGGCGAAAAACTGTTTTTT
j_gene: TRBJ2-7; v_gene: TRBV10-3; d_gene: TRBD2; abundance: -; CDR3aa: CAISEPLGLGGDEQYF; CDR3nt: TGTGCCATCAGTGAGCCACTGGGACTGGGGGGGGACGAGCAGTACTTC
j_gene: TRBJ2-5; v_gene: TRBV5-8; d_gene: TRBD2; abundance: -; CDR3aa: CASSLEGRVETQYF; CDR3nt: TGTGCCAGCAGCTTGGAAGGGAGGGTAGAGACCCAGTACTTC
j_gene: TRBJ1-2; v_gene: TRBV7-9; d_gene: TRBD1; abundance: -; CDR3aa: CASSKDRGLVSYTF; CDR3nt: TGTGCCAGCAGCAAAGACAGGGGTTTGGTGAGCTACACCTTC
j_gene: TRBJ2-3; v_gene: TRBV28; d_gene: -; abundance: -; CDR3aa: CASNGGSSTDTQYF; CDR3nt: TGTGCCAGCAACGGGGGTTCTAGCACAGATACGCAGTATTTT
j_gene: TRBJ2-5; v_gene: TRBV2; d_gene: -; abundance: -; CDR3aa: CASSEIPGVGETQYF; CDR3nt: TGTGCCAGCAGTGAAATTCCGGGAGTGGGGGAGACCCAGTACTTC
j_gene: TRBJ2-3; v_gene: TRBV19; d_gene: TRBD2; abundance: -; CDR3aa: CASRVAGADTQYF; CDR3nt: TGTGCCAGTAGGGTAGCGGGGGCAGATACGCAGTATTTT
j_gene: TRBJ2-2; v_gene: TRBV29-1; d_gene: -; abundance: -; CDR3aa: CSARTGKTGELFF; CDR3nt: TGCAGCGCACGCACAGGGAAAACCGGGGAGCTGTTTTTT
j_gene: TRBJ1-2; v_gene: TRBV20-1; d_gene: TRBD1; abundance: -; CDR3aa: CSAGDRLSYTF; CDR3nt: TGCAGTGCTGGGGACAGACTCAGCTACACCTTC
j_gene: TRBJ2-2; v_gene: TRBV27; d_gene: TRBD2; abundance: -; CDR3aa: CASSKAGGPIGELFF; CDR3nt: TGTGCCAGCAGTAAAGCGGGAGGGCCGATCGGGGAGCTGTTTTTT
j_gene: TRBJ2-2; v_gene: TRBV5-1; d_gene: -; abundance: -; CDR3aa: CASSWGRGSGELFF; CDR3nt: TGCGCCAGCAGCTGGGGCAGGGGATCCGGGGAGCTGTTTTTT
j_gene: TRBJ1-4; v_gene: TRBV5-5; d_gene: -; abundance: -; CDR3aa: CASSLGPGADEKLFF; CDR3nt: TGTGCCAGCAGCCTGGGACCAGGGGCGGATGAAAAACTGTTTTTT
j_gene: TRBJ2-7; v_gene: TRBV20-1; d_gene: -; abundance: many; CDR3aa: CSVDNDYEQYF; CDR3nt: TGCAGTGTTGACAACGACTACGAGCAGTACTTC
j_gene: TRBJ1-1; v_gene: TRBV27; d_gene: TRBD1; abundance: -; CDR3aa: CASSLSEGAIAEAFF; CDR3nt: TGTGCCAGCAGTTTATCGGAGGGGGCTATCGCTGAAGCTTTCTTT
j_gene: TRBJ1-1; v_gene: TRBV4-1; d_gene: -; abundance: -; CDR3aa: CASSQRLDGGAGTEAFF; CDR3nt: TGCGCCAGCAGCCAGCGACTGGACGGGGGGGCAGGCACTGAAGCTTTCTTT
j_gene: TRBJ2-5; v_gene: TRBV19; d_gene: -; abundance: once; CDR3aa: CASSTSVEGGETQYF; CDR3nt: TGTGCCAGTAGTACGTCGGTTGAGGGCGGGGAGACCCAGTACTTC
j_gene: TRBJ2-1; v_gene: TRBV6-1; d_gene: TRBD2; abundance: -; CDR3aa: CASSEGWTSEEQFF; CDR3nt: TGTGCCAGCAGTGAAGGGTGGACTAGCGAAGAGCAGTTCTTC
j_gene: TRBJ1-2; v_gene: TRBV3-1/TRBV3-2; d_gene: -; abundance: once; CDR3aa: CASSQDRGSYGYTF; CDR3nt: TGTGCCAGCAGCCAAGACAGGGGAAGCTATGGCTACACCTTC
j_gene: TRBJ1-2; v_gene: TRBV24-1; d_gene: -; abundance: -; CDR3aa: CATSDPDHTVGYTF; CDR3nt: TGTGCCACCAGTGACCCTGATCACACCGTAGGCTACACCTTC
j_gene: TRBJ1-5; v_gene: TRBV28; d_gene: TRBD1; abundance: -; CDR3aa: CASRNTGGGNQPQHF; CDR3nt: TGTGCCAGCAGGAATACAGGGGGAGGCAATCAGCCCCAGCATTTT
j_gene: TRBJ1-6; v_gene: TRBV28; d_gene: -; abundance: -; CDR3aa: CASTGGNSPLHF; CDR3nt: TGTGCCAGCACCGGAGGCAATTCACCCCTCCACTTT
j_gene: TRBJ2-2; v_gene: TRBV28; d_gene: TRBD1; abundance: -; CDR3aa: CASSQPPGTGNTGELFF; CDR3nt: TGTGCCAGCAGTCAGCCCCCGGGGACAGGTAACACCGGGGAGCTGTTTTTT
j_gene: TRBJ1-5; v_gene: TRBV4-3; d_gene: -; abundance: -; CDR3aa: CASSQDHGNQPQHF; CDR3nt: TGCGCCAGCAGCCAAGATCACGGGAATCAGCCCCAGCATTTT
j_gene: TRBJ2-1; v_gene: TRBV11-2; d_gene: TRBD2; abundance: -; CDR3aa: CASTWGLAGWNEQFF; CDR3nt: TGTGCCAGCACCTGGGGACTAGCGGGATGGAATGAGCAGTTCTTC
j_gene: TRBJ1-2; v_gene: TRBV6-4; d_gene: TRBD1; abundance: few; CDR3aa: CASSDSGTGDNYGYTF; CDR3nt: TGTGCCAGCAGTGACTCGGGGACAGGAGATAACTATGGCTACACCTTC
j_gene: TRBJ2-1; v_gene: TRBV2; d_gene: TRBD2; abundance: -; CDR3aa: CASIRLAGTGEQFF; CDR3nt: TGTGCCAGCATTCGGCTAGCGGGAACCGGTGAGCAGTTCTTC
j_gene: TRBJ1-2; v_gene: TRBV2; d_gene: -; abundance: -; CDR3aa: CASSDIAGFLFGYTF; CDR3nt: TGTGCCAGCAGTGATATCGCGGGATTTCTATTTGGCTACACCTTC
j_gene: TRBJ2-7; v_gene: TRBV6-5; d_gene: TRBD2; abundance: -; CDR3aa: CASSFTTSGTYEQYF; CDR3nt: TGTGCCAGCAGTTTCACGACTAGCGGGACCTACGAGCAGTACTTC
j_gene: TRBJ2-5; v_gene: TRBV30; d_gene: TRBD2; abundance: few; CDR3aa: CAWAPTSGGETQYF; CDR3nt: TGTGCCTGGGCCCCGACTAGCGGGGGGGAGACCCAGTACTTC
j_gene: TRBJ2-2; v_gene: TRBV19; d_gene: -; abundance: -; CDR3aa: CASSIPDRTGELFF; CDR3nt: TGTGCCAGTAGTATACCCGACAGGACCGGGGAGCTGTTTTTT
j_gene: TRBJ1-1; v_gene: TRBV9; d_gene: TRBD1; abundance: -; CDR3aa: CASSAIQGAGEAFF; CDR3nt: TGTGCCAGCAGCGCGATACAGGGGGCCGGGGAAGCTTTCTTT
j_gene: TRBJ2-1; v_gene: TRBV20-1; d_gene: -; abundance: -; CDR3aa: CSRDSQFF; CDR3nt: TGCAGTAGGGACTCGCAGTTCTTC